These T cell receptor beta chains were read from a single sample in a study of blood T cell repertoires in COVID-19. Only in-frame clones appear in the TCRdb table, and some are missing; sequencing was by immunoSEQ multiplex PCR. The sample yields some 250,000 clones, 88% seen once. The source material was peripheral blood. These receptors were taken from a human donor in a cohort sampled during active COVID-19. The CDR3 runs from the conserved cysteine through the conserved F or W. D genes are given only for firm matches. The listing skips clone size in some rows; elsewhere it reads once, few, many or a size class.

cdr3_nt: TGTGCCAGCAGCACCAGCTCAGGGGTAGGAAACACCATATATTTT; cdr3_aa: CASSTSSGVGNTIYF; d_call: -; v_call: TRBV7-2; clone_size: few; j_call: TRBJ1-3
cdr3_nt: TGCGCCAGCAGCCGAACTACGGGACAGCTAAATGAAAAACTGTTTTTT; cdr3_aa: CASSRTTGQLNEKLFF; d_call: TRBD1; v_call: TRBV4-3; clone_size: -; j_call: TRBJ1-4
cdr3_nt: TGTGCCAGTAGTCAGGGTATAGCGGGGTATGGCTACACCTTC; cdr3_aa: CASSQGIAGYGYTF; d_call: -; v_call: TRBV19; clone_size: few; j_call: TRBJ1-2
cdr3_nt: TGTGCCAGCAGCGGGACAGCGTATTTAGGCTACACCTTC; cdr3_aa: CASSGTAYLGYTF; d_call: TRBD1; v_call: TRBV11-2; clone_size: -; j_call: TRBJ1-2
cdr3_nt: TGTGCCAGTAGCTCAAGCCGGGACAGGGGGCGTCAGCCCCAGCATTTT; cdr3_aa: CASSSSRDRGRQPQHF; d_call: TRBD1; v_call: TRBV19; clone_size: -; j_call: TRBJ1-5
cdr3_nt: TGTGCCAGCTCACCCGGACTAGCGGGAGCCTACGAGCAGTACTTC; cdr3_aa: CASSPGLAGAYEQYF; d_call: TRBD2; v_call: TRBV18; clone_size: -; j_call: TRBJ2-7
cdr3_nt: TGTGCCAGCAGCGAATACACAGGGGCCTCCTACGAGCAGTACTTC; cdr3_aa: CASSEYTGASYEQYF; d_call: TRBD1; v_call: TRBV5-4; clone_size: -; j_call: TRBJ2-7
cdr3_nt: TGTGCCAGCAGCCAGATCAGAGGTCGGCAGGGGGGTGGCTACACCTTC; cdr3_aa: CASSQIRGRQGGGYTF; d_call: TRBD1; v_call: TRBV3-1/TRBV3-2; clone_size: once; j_call: TRBJ1-2
cdr3_nt: TGTGCCAGCAGCTTTTTACGGGAGGACTCCTACGAGCAGTACTTC; cdr3_aa: CASSFLREDSYEQYF; d_call: TRBD2; v_call: TRBV7-2; clone_size: -; j_call: TRBJ2-7
cdr3_nt: TGTGCCAGCAGCTTAGGACTAGCGGGAGACGAGCAGTACTTC; cdr3_aa: CASSLGLAGDEQYF; d_call: TRBD2; v_call: TRBV7-3; clone_size: -; j_call: TRBJ2-7
cdr3_nt: TGTGCCAGCAGCCCGGGGGAGGGAGAGCTGTTTTTT; cdr3_aa: CASSPGEGELFF; d_call: TRBD2; v_call: TRBV9; clone_size: few; j_call: TRBJ2-2
cdr3_nt: TGCGCCAGCAGCCGCGAGATGTACACTGAAGCTTTCTTT; cdr3_aa: CASSREMYTEAFF; d_call: -; v_call: TRBV4-3; clone_size: -; j_call: TRBJ1-1
cdr3_nt: TGCGCCAGCAGCCAAGATAAACAGGTAAACCCTGCCCGGAAGCAGTTCTTC; cdr3_aa: CASSQDKQVNPARKQFF; d_call: -; v_call: TRBV4-1; clone_size: -; j_call: TRBJ2-1
cdr3_nt: TGTGCCACCAGCAGAGATGGGGCCGGAAACACCATATATTTT; cdr3_aa: CATSRDGAGNTIYF; d_call: -; v_call: TRBV15; clone_size: -; j_call: TRBJ1-3
cdr3_nt: TGTGCTAGTGGTCAAGGACAGGGCCGAACCTACAATGAGCAGTTCTTC; cdr3_aa: CASGQGQGRTYNEQFF; d_call: TRBD1; v_call: TRBV12-5; clone_size: -; j_call: TRBJ2-1
cdr3_nt: TGTGCCAGCAGTTACGGACACAACTCTGAAGCTTTCTTT; cdr3_aa: CASSYGHNSEAFF; d_call: -; v_call: TRBV6-2/TRBV6-3; clone_size: -; j_call: TRBJ1-1
cdr3_nt: TGCGCCAGCAACCGGGGGGGAGGGCACACAGATACGCAGTATTTT; cdr3_aa: CASNRGGGHTDTQYF; d_call: TRBD2; v_call: TRBV4-3; clone_size: -; j_call: TRBJ2-3